This record covers a single T cell receptor beta chain. The table came from immunoSEQ multiplex PCR; TCRdb's copy has only in-frame clones and leaves some out. In the table there are approximately 63,000 clones, 74% of which are singletons. Genomic DNA template from tumor biopsies or peripheral blood, 616 ng to 6,004 ng input. The data derive from a study of T cells in tumors after PD-1 blockade. As for the study in general: Excluded were patients with checkpoint blockade, immunosuppressants, or radiotherapy or other anti-cancer therapy within 4 weeks. Treatment was either pembrolizumab 200 mg every 3 weeks or cemiplimab 350 mg every 2 weeks. During anti-PD-1 treatment, some patients continued daily vismodegib 150 mg.

The CDR3 contains 15 residues. Trimming pared 0 bases from V and 4 bases from J, leaving 10 bases between. CDR1 LGHDT and CDR2 YNNKEL come from the germline V gene (reference sequence). The source material was PBMCs, sampled after anti-PD-1 treatment. This clonotype was obtained from a human donor with basal cell carcinoma. The chain is built from TRBV3-1 (or the pseudogene TRBV3-2) and TRBJ1-3; D gene unclear. The chain's CDR3 is CASSQDLTPGNTIYF. The CDR3 DNA sequence: TGTGCCAGCAGCCAAGATTTGACCCCAGGAAACACCATATATTTT.